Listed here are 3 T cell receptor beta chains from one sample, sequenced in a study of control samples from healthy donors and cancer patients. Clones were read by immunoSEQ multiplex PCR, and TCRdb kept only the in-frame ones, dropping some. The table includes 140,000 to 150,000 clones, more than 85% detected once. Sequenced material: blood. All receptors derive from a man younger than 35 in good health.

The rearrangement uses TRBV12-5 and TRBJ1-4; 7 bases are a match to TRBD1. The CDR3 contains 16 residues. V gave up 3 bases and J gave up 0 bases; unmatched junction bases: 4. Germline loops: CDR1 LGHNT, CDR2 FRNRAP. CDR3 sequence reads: CASGFGQGATNEKLFF. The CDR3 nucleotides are TGTGCTAGTGGTTTCGGTCAGGGGGCAACTAATGAAAAACTGTTTTTT.

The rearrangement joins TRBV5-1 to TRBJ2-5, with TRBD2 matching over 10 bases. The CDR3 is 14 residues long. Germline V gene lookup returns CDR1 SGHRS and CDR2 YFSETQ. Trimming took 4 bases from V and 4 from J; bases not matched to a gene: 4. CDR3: CASSNSGGAETQYF. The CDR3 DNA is TGCGCCAGCAGCAACAGCGGGGGGGCAGAGACCCAGTACTTC.

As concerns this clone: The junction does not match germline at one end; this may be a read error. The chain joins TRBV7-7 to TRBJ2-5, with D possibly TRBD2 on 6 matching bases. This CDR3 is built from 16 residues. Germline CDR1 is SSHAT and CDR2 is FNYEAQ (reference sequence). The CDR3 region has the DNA TGTGCTAGCAGCCCCGGGATGGGGAGGAACCAAGAGACCCAGTACTTC. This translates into CASSPGMGRNQETQYF.